A selection of T cell receptor beta chains follows, all from one sample in a study of breast tumors, draining lymph nodes, adjacent tissues. Each CDR3 protein is one row after TCRdb ran MiXCR on the multiplex PCR reads. The sample lists around 300,000 distinct CDR3 sequences, under 35% occurring once. What was sequenced was axillary lymph node tissue. These receptors were collected from a female donor with breast cancer. Some clones in this sample may be carry-over from other donors' samples. Both conserved end residues are part of each CDR3. D genes are given only for firm matches. A row's size may be missing; if present it is once, few, many or a size class.

v_call	d_call	clone_size	j_call	cdr3_aa	cdr3_nt
TRBV4-1	TRBD1	many	TRBJ1-4	CASSQVQGVAEKLFF	TGCGCCAGCAGCCAAGTACAGGGGGTGGCTGAAAAACTGTTTTTT
TRBV5-4	-	-	TRBJ2-7	CASSSAHEQYF	TGTGCCAGCAGCTCCGCACACGAGCAGTACTTC
TRBV5-1	TRBD2	many	TRBJ2-1	CASSFSGVSYNEQFF	TGCGCCAGCAGCTTTAGCGGGGTCTCCTACAATGAGCAGTTCTTC
TRBV6-1	-	few	TRBJ2-7	CASSGRGLGPVNVYEQYF	TGTGCCAGCAGTGGTCGGGGGTTGGGGCCCGTGAATGTTTACGAGCAGTACTTC
TRBV6-5	-	many	TRBJ1-2	CASSYWGGNYGYTF	TGTGCCAGCAGTTACTGGGGGGGAAACTATGGCTACACCTTC
TRBV11-3	-	-	TRBJ1-2	CASGGERGAINYGYTF	TGTGCCAGCGGCGGCGAGCGAGGGGCGATTAACTATGGCTACACCTTC
TRBV12-3/TRBV12-4	-	many	TRBJ2-7	CASRGRSYEQYF	TGTGCCAGCAGGGGCCGCTCCTACGAGCAGTACTTC
TRBV7-2	-	many	TRBJ2-1	CASSFPRDEQFF	TGTGCCAGCAGCTTCCCGCGGGATGAGCAGTTCTTC
TRBV30	-	many	TRBJ2-7	CASQEGGSYEQYF	TGTGCCTCCCAGGAGGGAGGATCCTACGAGCAGTACTTC
TRBV20-1	TRBD2	medium-sized	TRBJ2-1	CSARTSGDYNEQFF	TGCAGTGCTAGGACTAGCGGAGACTACAATGAGCAGTTCTTC
TRBV19	-	many	TRBJ1-5	CASSMRGPQHF	TGTGCCAGTAGCATGCGAGGGCCCCAGCATTTT
TRBV20-1	-	many	TRBJ2-7	CSATHTYEQYF	TGCAGTGCAACCCATACCTACGAGCAGTACTTC
TRBV7-9	-	many	TRBJ2-3	CASSRGLSTDTQYF	TGTGCCAGCAGCAGGGGACTGTCGACAGATACGCAGTATTTT
TRBV20-1	-	many	TRBJ2-5	CSARYGSLETQYF	TGCAGTGCTAGATACGGAAGTTTAGAGACCCAGTACTTC
TRBV19	-	many	TRBJ2-7	CASAPGAGRDEQYF	TGTGCCAGTGCCCCGGGAGCAGGGCGAGACGAGCAGTACTTC
TRBV2	TRBD1	once	TRBJ1-6	CASSAGTGSPLHF	TGTGCCAGCAGTGCCGGGACAGGGTCACCCCTCCACTTT
TRBV29-1	-	-	TRBJ1-1	CSVVPDTNTEAFF	TGCAGCGTTGTTCCAGATACAAACACTGAAGCTTTCTTT
TRBV13	-	-	TRBJ1-4	CASSDGGHRKKLLF	TGTGCCAGCAGCGACGGTGGTCACAGAAAAAAACTGCTTTTT
TRBV12-3/TRBV12-4	-	many	TRBJ2-7	CASREGGYEQYF	TGTGCCAGCAGGGAAGGAGGATACGAGCAGTACTTC
TRBV24-1	-	once	TRBJ2-1	CATSTVLAGTCNEQLF	TGTGCCACCAGTACCGTACTGGCGGGAACCTGCAATGAGCAGCTCTTC
TRBV20-1	-	many	TRBJ2-1	CSARYSESYNEQFF	TGCAGTGCTAGGTATTCAGAGTCCTACAATGAGCAGTTCTTC
TRBV9	-	-	TRBJ2-2	CASSGGGGGGENTGELFF	TGTGCCAGCAGCGGAGGGGGGGGGGGGGGCGAAAACACCGGGGAGCTGTTTTTT
TRBV3-1	TRBD2	few	TRBJ2-5	CASRHSPGLGQETQYF	TGTGCCAGCAGGCACTCTCCGGGACTAGGACAAGAGACCCAGTACTTC
TRBV7-2	TRBD2	many	TRBJ2-7	CASSSTKLAGGKYEQYF	TGTGCCAGCAGCTCAACAAAACTAGCGGGAGGGAAGTACGAGCAGTACTTC
TRBV5-1	-	many	TRBJ2-7	CASSSPTTSYEQYF	TGCGCCAGCAGCTCACCGACAACTTCCTACGAGCAGTACTTC
TRBV7-9	-	many	TRBJ1-2	CASSLIGGGPNYGYTF	TGTGCCAGCAGCTTAATAGGAGGGGGACCTAACTATGGCTACACCTTC
TRBV30	TRBD2	few	TRBJ2-2	CAWETSGNTGELFF	TGTGCCTGGGAGACTAGCGGGAACACCGGGGAGCTGTTTTTT
TRBV29-1	-	-	TRBJ1-2	CSAVGGGNYGYTF	TGCAGCGCTGTAGGGGGGGGCAACTATGGCTACACCTTC
TRBV2	-	-	TRBJ1-5	CASGEGGDNRPQHF	TGTGCCAGCGGTGAAGGGGGAGACAATCGGCCCCAGCATTTT
TRBV5-1	TRBD2	-	TRBJ2-1	CASSLTSGSSNEQFF	TGCGCCAGCAGTTTGACTAGCGGGAGCTCGAATGAGCAGTTCTTC
TRBV5-1	-	many	TRBJ2-5	CASSLGGTSPEETQYF	TGCGCCAGCAGCTTGGGAGGGACTTCCCCAGAAGAGACCCAGTACTTC
TRBV11-3	-	-	TRBJ2-1	CASSLEDNEQFF	TGTGCCAGCAGCTTAGAAGATAATGAGCAGTTCTTC
TRBV7-6	TRBD2	many	TRBJ2-5	CASSWGEGGGDKETQYF	TGTGCCAGCAGCTGGGGGGAGGGCGGGGGAGATAAAGAGACCCAGTACTTC
TRBV24-1	TRBD2	many	TRBJ2-1	CATMGSGSYNEQFF	TGTGCCACCATGGGTAGCGGGTCCTACAATGAGCAGTTCTTC
TRBV27	-	many	TRBJ2-6	CASSLSVYGANVLTF	TGTGCCAGCAGTTTATCGGTCTATGGGGCCAACGTCCTGACTTTC
TRBV29-1	-	-	TRBJ2-7	CSVEIGLRYEQYF	TGCAGCGTTGAAATAGGACTACGCTACGAGCAGTACTTC
TRBV12-3/TRBV12-4	TRBD1	many	TRBJ2-7	CASGGTGRMYEQYF	TGTGCCAGCGGGGGGACAGGGCGGATGTACGAGCAGTACTTC
TRBV2	-	-	TRBJ2-3	CASFYICSAKGMTGGSTDTQYF	-
TRBV6-6	-	many	TRBJ2-2	CAGGTGELFF	TGTGCCGGGGGGACCGGGGAGCTGTTTTTT
TRBV5-1	-	-	TRBJ1-2	CASSFSGKDGYTF	TGCGCCAGCAGCTTTTCAGGGAAAGATGGCTACACCTTC
TRBV28	TRBD1	-	TRBJ1-4	CTSSTQTGRGEKLFF	TGTACCAGCAGTACCCAGACAGGGAGAGGGGAAAAACTGTTTTTT
TRBV19	-	many	TRBJ2-7	CASSISGDRSYEQYF	TGTGCCAGTAGTATCTCAGGGGATCGGTCCTACGAGCAGTACTTC
TRBV20-1	TRBD2	many	TRBJ2-1	CSVLPAKRDNNEQFF	TGCAGTGTACTACCCGCCAAGCGGGATAACAATGAGCAGTTCTTC
TRBV7-2	TRBD2	many	TRBJ2-3	CASSLTLAGGRHTQYF	TGTGCCAGCAGCCTGACACTAGCGGGAGGTCGTCATACGCAGTATTTT
TRBV12-3/TRBV12-4	-	-	TRBJ2-1	CASSFGPGPYNEQFF	TGTGCCAGCAGCTTTGGCCCCGGACCCTACAATGAGCAGTTCTTC
TRBV19	-	many	TRBJ1-5	CASSILYWGNQPQHF	TGTGCCAGTAGTATCCTTTACTGGGGCAATCAGCCCCAGCATTTT
TRBV15	-	many	TRBJ1-4	CATSRDYPDTPTTNEKLFF	TGTGCCACCAGCAGAGATTACCCGGACACTCCGACAACTAATGAAAAACTGTTTTTT
TRBV5-1	-	many	TRBJ2-7	CASSLGGAATGEQYF	TGCGCCAGCAGCTTGGGCGGGGCCGCTACGGGAGAGCAGTACTTC
TRBV4-1	-	many	TRBJ2-2	CASSQDGELFF	TGCGCCAGCAGCCAGGACGGGGAGCTGTTTTTT
TRBV12-3/TRBV12-4	TRBD1	many	TRBJ1-3	CASSQRTGGAEGNTIYF	TGTGCCAGCAGTCAAAGGACAGGGGGCGCGGAAGGAAACACCATATATTTT
TRBV7-3	TRBD1	-	TRBJ1-1	CASSFKQGDEREAFF	TGTGCCAGCAGCTTTAAACAGGGGGACGAACGGGAAGCTTTCTTT
TRBV20-1	TRBD2	once	TRBJ2-3	CSAAGPAGDPDAQYF	TGCAGTGCTGCGGGACCAGCGGGAGATCCCGATGCGCAGTATTTT
TRBV25-1	TRBD2	many	TRBJ2-7	CASSDIGTSGSDYEQYF	TGTGCCAGCAGTGATATCGGGACTAGCGGGAGTGACTACGAGCAGTACTTC
TRBV6-1	TRBD2	many	TRBJ2-7	CASRMDSGIRSYEQYF	TGTGCCAGCAGGATGGATAGCGGGATCCGTTCCTACGAGCAGTACTTC
TRBV24-1	TRBD1	many	TRBJ2-1	CATSETGARDSEQFF	TGTGCCACCAGTGAGACCGGAGCTAGGGACAGTGAGCAGTTCTTC
TRBV2	-	many	TRBJ2-3	CASSEALQGTSTDTQYF	TGTGCCAGCAGTGAAGCGCTTCAAGGAACTAGCACAGATACGCAGTATTTT
TRBV5-1	-	many	TRBJ2-5	CASSLESGGETQYF	TGCGCCAGCAGCTTGGAGAGTGGGGGGGAGACCCAGTACTTC
TRBV7-9	TRBD2	many	TRBJ2-5	CASKSKREVETQYF	TGTGCCAGCAAATCGAAGCGGGAGGTGGAGACCCAGTACTTC
TRBV7-2	TRBD1	many	TRBJ1-5	CASSLQGAAGQPQHF	TGTGCCAGCAGCTTACAGGGGGCCGCGGGTCAGCCCCAGCATTTT
TRBV27	TRBD1	-	TRBJ1-6	CASNWTGISSYNSPLHF	TGTGCCAGCAATTGGACAGGGATAAGCTCCTATAATTCACCCCTCCACTTT